This TCR beta chain comes out of a study of shared clonotypes between healthy human individuals. The study's findings and limits: Larger richness was generally estimated for naive than memory subsets.

This clone has just one count. Antigen unknown. Germline V gene sequence: CDR1 MDHEN, CDR2 SYDVKM. The ends lost 5 bases at V and 2 bases at J; junction bases unmatched: 17. The CDR3 has 18 amino acids. Repertoires were generated with immunoSEQ multiplex PCR, while TCRdb's copy carries only in-frame clones and drops some. The sample has over a million clones; over 95% are singletons. J is TRBJ2-5 and V is TRBV28; TRBD2 agrees at 7 bases. This TCR came from a young man in good health. Sequenced: naive CD4+ T cells sorted from blood. Subset: CD45RA+ positively selected. This CDR3 is CASSDLGLSSPPQETQYF. DNA of the CDR3: TGTGCCAGCAGTGACCTGGGACTATCCTCCCCCCCTCAAGAGACCCAGTACTTC.